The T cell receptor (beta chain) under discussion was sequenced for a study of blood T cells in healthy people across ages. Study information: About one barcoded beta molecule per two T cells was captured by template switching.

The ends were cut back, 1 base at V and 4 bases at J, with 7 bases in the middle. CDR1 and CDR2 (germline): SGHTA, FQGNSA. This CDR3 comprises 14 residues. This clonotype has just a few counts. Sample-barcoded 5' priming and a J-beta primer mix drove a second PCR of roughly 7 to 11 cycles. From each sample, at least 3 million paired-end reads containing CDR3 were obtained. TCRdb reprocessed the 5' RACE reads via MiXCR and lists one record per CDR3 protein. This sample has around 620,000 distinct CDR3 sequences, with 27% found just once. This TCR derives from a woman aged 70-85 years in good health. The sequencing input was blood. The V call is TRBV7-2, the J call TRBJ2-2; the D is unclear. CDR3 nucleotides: TGTGCCAGCAGCTTAGTATGGAGCACCGGGGAGCTGTTTTTT. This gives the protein CASSLVWSTGELFF.